This TCR beta chain is drawn from a study of read filtering for tumor transcriptome and immune sequencing. Study overall: The cohort had about 16 men and approximately 15 women aged roughly 45 to 90, mean about 72 years. R-ISS stage counts were under 10 for I, about 15 for II, more than 5 for III. Broader study findings: In IR-seq, single-read clonotypes were roughly 80% of clonotypes but approximately 3.5% of reads.

Bone marrow was sampled from every patient at the time of active disease. Germline V CDR1 and CDR2: SGHAT, FQNNGV. V lost 4 bases and J 5 bases, leaving 17 bases between the germline ends. The CDR3 runs to 15 residues. This library used approximately 0.4 ug RNA and molecular barcoded adaptors spanning alpha/delta and beta/gamma chains. MiXCR, applied by TCRdb to the reads, yields one record per CDR3 protein. The sample yields 130,000 or so distinct CDR3 sequences, roughly 13% seen once. In this sample, this clonotype turned up many times. As yet, its antigen is unknown. V gene TRBV11-2 combines with J gene TRBJ1-1, with D possibly matching TRBD1 (6 bases). Sequenced input: a population of CD138-negative cells sorted from bone marrow. This clonotype was sampled from a donor aged 40 or older with multiple myeloma. CDR3 sequence: CASSSPTGIWTEAFF. In nucleotides, the CDR3 is TGTGCCAGCAGCTCCCCCACAGGGATATGGACTGAAGCTTTCTTT. Looking up the rest from reference TRBV11-2 and TRBJ1-1 gives the full variable domain: EAGVAQSPRYKIIEKRQSVAFWCNPISGHATLYWYQQILGQGPKLLIQFQNNGVVDDSQLPKDRFSAERLKGVDSTLKIQPAKLEDSAVYLCASSSPTGIWTEAFFGQGTRLTVV.